This note documents a single T cell receptor (beta chain) sequence. It lacks a known antigen. The sample holds no much larger clone one base away, and base qualities are not on file. The source of the sample is a study of OX40 agonist ivuxolimab in advanced cancers. Regarding the study in general: Ivuxolimab, which targeted the costimulatory receptor OX40 (CD134), was an agonistic, fully human IgG2 monoclonal antibody. Of the approximately 54 patients in dose escalation, some 20 had hepatocellular carcinoma, some 15 had melanoma, 9 had renal cell carcinoma and 9 had head and neck cancer. Peripheral TCRbeta sequencing aimed to test whether ivuxolimab altered TCR sequence diversity and caused clonal T-cell expansion. Intravenous ivuxolimab was administered to patients every 2 weeks at six dose levels: 0.01, 0.1, 0.3, 1.5, 3 and 10 mg/kg. Patients were allowed to have had prior anti-PD-1, anti-PD-L1 or anti-CTLA-4 therapy, and approximately 37% of the dose-escalation patients had been treated with checkpoint inhibitors. Partial responses occurred in three dose-escalation patients, of whom one had hepatocellular carcinoma and two had cutaneous melanoma. The paper covers the monotherapy dose-escalation part of the phase I ivuxolimab trial, which included N ≈ 54 patients. In the dose-escalation cohort, 75% to 90% of patients were male, and the mean age was 60 years with a range of roughly 20 to 80.

For sequencing of the TCRbeta CDR3 region, genomic DNA was extracted from the sorted cells. The immunoSEQ Assay was used to sequence the TCRbeta CDR3 regions. Entries here come from immuneACCESS through TCRdb and include only in-frame sequences with V and J called. Some clones fail to appear in such tables; in the studies checked, an unresolved V gene covers under half of the shortfall, and the cause of the remainder is unknown. The sample has 72,000 or so clones on record, under 85% of them singletons. Of the sample, 0.4% to 0.55% is held by the ten largest clones. General conclusions and limits of the study: Low levels of normalized T-cell clonal expansion were also seen in some nonresponding patients. In partial responders in the 0.1-3.0 mg/kg groups, normalized peripheral clonal expansion was found to be among the lowest, especially among CD8+ T cells. At doses from 0.1 to 3.0 mg/kg, clonal expansion was seen in both CD4+ and CD8+ blood T cells between baseline and week 6. The antigen specificity of the clonally expanded peripheral T cells was not determined. After ivuxolimab, expanded clones were on average more numerous among CD8+ T cells than among CD4+ T cells.

Patients with autoimmune disease history or receiving systemic immunosuppression were excluded from the trial. In every dose cohort, peripheral blood was drawn for TCR sequencing at baseline, cycle 4 day 1, and cycle 7 day 1. Samples came from an open-label, multicenter, first-in-human phase I dose-escalation trial of ivuxolimab. Adults with locally advanced or metastatic melanoma, renal cell, hepatocellular, or head and neck squamous cell carcinoma were enrolled in the trial. Before TCR sequencing, CD4+ and CD8+ T cells were separately sorted from peripheral blood. This specimen consisted of CD4+ or CD8+ T cells sorted from blood, obtained in a trial of the OX40 agonist ivuxolimab. The receptor comes from an adult with an advanced solid tumor such as melanoma, head and neck, liver or kidney cancer.

CDR3 reads: CASSLESGTGRYTF. At the DNA level, the sequence is TGCGCCAGCAGCTTGGAGTCAGGGACGGGGCGCTACACCTTC. The sequence links TRBV5-1 to TRBJ1-2, and possibly TRBD1, on 5 matching bases. The CDR3, from cysteine to phenylalanine, totals 14 residues. Left in the record is the CDR3 DNA by itself, 42 bases read in frame from the first base. V loses 0 bases, J loses 9 bases, and the germline ends lie 15 bases apart. The germline V gene yields SGHRS for CDR1 and YFSETQ for CDR2.